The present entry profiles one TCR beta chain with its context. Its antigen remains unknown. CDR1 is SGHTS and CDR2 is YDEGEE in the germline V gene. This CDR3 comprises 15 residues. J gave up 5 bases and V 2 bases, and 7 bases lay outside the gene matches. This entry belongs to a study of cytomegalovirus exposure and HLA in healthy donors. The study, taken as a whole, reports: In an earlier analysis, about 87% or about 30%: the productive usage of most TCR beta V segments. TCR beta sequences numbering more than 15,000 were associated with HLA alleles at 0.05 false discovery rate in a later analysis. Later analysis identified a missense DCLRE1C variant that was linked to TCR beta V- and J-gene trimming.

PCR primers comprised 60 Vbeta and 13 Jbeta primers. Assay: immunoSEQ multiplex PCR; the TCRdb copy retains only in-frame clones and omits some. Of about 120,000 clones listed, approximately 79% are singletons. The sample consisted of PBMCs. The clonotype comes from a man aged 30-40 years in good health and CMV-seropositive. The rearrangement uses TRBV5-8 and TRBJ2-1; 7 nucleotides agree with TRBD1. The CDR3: CASSFLTGANNEQFF. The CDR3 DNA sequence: TGTGCCAGCAGCTTTCTAACAGGGGCGAACAATGAGCAGTTCTTC.